The rows below give T cell receptor beta chains drawn from one sample of a study of blood T cell repertoires in COVID-19. Some clones are missing from TCRdb's copy, which holds only in-frame ones; the method was immunoSEQ multiplex PCR. The sample has roughly 180,000 clones; 65% to 90% are singletons. Sequenced sample: peripheral blood. These receptor sequences come from a man aged 60 to 75 with acute or convalescent COVID-19. Each CDR3 is given with its conserved first and last residue. Each record gives: clone size, J gene, D gene, V gene, CDR3 protein, CDR3 DNA. D genes are given only for firm matches. Some rows have no size entry. The others give once, few or many, or a class for an expanded clone.

clone size: few; J gene: TRBJ2-4; D gene: TRBD2; V gene: TRBV10-2; CDR3 protein: CASSESRGRAGGIQYF; CDR3 DNA: TGCGCCAGCAGTGAGTCTCGCGGGAGGGCGGGCGGCATTCAGTACTTC
clone size: NA; J gene: TRBJ2-6; D gene: NA; V gene: TRBV9; CDR3 protein: CASSPRMGGSPGANVLTF; CDR3 DNA: TGTGCCAGCAGCCCTAGAATGGGTGGCAGCCCGGGGGCCAACGTCCTGACTTTC
clone size: NA; J gene: TRBJ1-2; D gene: NA; V gene: TRBV4-1; CDR3 protein: CASSQVGRDYGYTF; CDR3 DNA: TGCGCCAGCAGCCAAGTGGGCAGAGACTATGGCTACACCTTC
clone size: NA; J gene: TRBJ1-6; D gene: NA; V gene: TRBV5-1; CDR3 protein: CASSPDGRASYNSPLHF; CDR3 DNA: TGCGCCAGCAGCCCAGATGGGCGAGCCTCCTATAATTCACCCCTCCACTTT
clone size: NA; J gene: TRBJ2-1; D gene: NA; V gene: TRBV3-1/TRBV3-2; CDR3 protein: CASSLREEQFF; CDR3 DNA: TGTGCCAGCAGTCTTAGGGAGGAGCAGTTCTTC
clone size: NA; J gene: TRBJ2-7; D gene: TRBD2; V gene: TRBV7-9; CDR3 protein: CASSPLGGAYEQYF; CDR3 DNA: TGTGCCAGCAGCCCGCTCGGGGGGGCCTACGAGCAGTACTTC
clone size: NA; J gene: TRBJ2-1; D gene: NA; V gene: TRBV27; CDR3 protein: CASGLTGTGNEQFF; CDR3 DNA: TGTGCCAGCGGGTTGACCGGGACTGGCAATGAGCAGTTCTTC
clone size: NA; J gene: TRBJ2-3; D gene: NA; V gene: TRBV20-1; CDR3 protein: CSASDRSTDTQYF; CDR3 DNA: TGCAGTGCTAGTGACCGTAGCACAGATACGCAGTATTTT
clone size: NA; J gene: TRBJ2-3; D gene: NA; V gene: TRBV3-1/TRBV3-2; CDR3 protein: CASSPGSGLTDTQYF; CDR3 DNA: TGTGCCAGCAGCCCCGGATCGGGACTGACAGATACGCAGTATTTT
clone size: NA; J gene: TRBJ2-5; D gene: TRBD1; V gene: TRBV4-1; CDR3 protein: CASSQGTGTEQETQYF; CDR3 DNA: TGCGCCAGCAGCCAAGGGACAGGGACAGAGCAAGAGACCCAGTACTTC
clone size: NA; J gene: TRBJ1-1; D gene: NA; V gene: TRBV27; CDR3 protein: CASSTGWGNTEAFF; CDR3 DNA: TGTGCCAGCAGTACAGGGTGGGGGAACACTGAAGCTTTCTTT
clone size: NA; J gene: TRBJ1-1; D gene: TRBD1; V gene: TRBV5-1; CDR3 protein: CASSTGQGNTEAFF; CDR3 DNA: TGCGCCAGCAGCACCGGACAGGGAAACACTGAAGCTTTCTTT
clone size: NA; J gene: TRBJ2-7; D gene: NA; V gene: TRBV10-2; CDR3 protein: CASSPGGLLEQYF; CDR3 DNA: TGCGCCAGCAGCCCCGGAGGGCTTCTAGAGCAGTACTTC
clone size: NA; J gene: TRBJ2-3; D gene: NA; V gene: TRBV5-1; CDR3 protein: CASSPGHKDTQYF; CDR3 DNA: TGCGCCAGCAGCCCCGGACACAAGGATACGCAGTATTTT
clone size: NA; J gene: TRBJ2-1; D gene: NA; V gene: TRBV2; CDR3 protein: CASSGAREQFF; CDR3 DNA: TGTGCCAGCAGTGGGGCACGGGAGCAGTTCTTC
clone size: once; J gene: TRBJ1-6; D gene: TRBD1; V gene: TRBV4-1; CDR3 protein: CASSQRQGGSPLHF; CDR3 DNA: TGCGCCAGCAGCCAGAGACAGGGAGGTTCACCCCTCCACTTT
clone size: NA; J gene: TRBJ2-3; D gene: TRBD2; V gene: TRBV5-1; CDR3 protein: CASSPLAGGPAQYF; CDR3 DNA: TGCGCCAGCAGCCCACTAGCGGGAGGCCCAGCGCAGTATTTT
clone size: NA; J gene: TRBJ2-7; D gene: TRBD2; V gene: TRBV4-2; CDR3 protein: CASSRGTSGSGQYF; CDR3 DNA: TGTGCCAGCAGCAGGGGGACTAGCGGGAGCGGGCAGTACTTC
clone size: once; J gene: TRBJ2-1; D gene: TRBD2; V gene: TRBV9; CDR3 protein: CASSVDGGYYNEQFF; CDR3 DNA: TGTGCCAGCAGCGTAGACGGGGGGTATTACAATGAGCAGTTCTTC
clone size: few; J gene: TRBJ1-2; D gene: TRBD1; V gene: TRBV24-1; CDR3 protein: CATLAQGEGYTF; CDR3 DNA: TGTGCCACCCTTGCCCAGGGGGAGGGCTACACCTTC
clone size: NA; J gene: TRBJ2-5; D gene: TRBD2; V gene: TRBV28; CDR3 protein: CASSPGLAGIGETQYF; CDR3 DNA: TGTGCCAGCAGTCCTGGACTAGCGGGAATAGGAGAGACCCAGTACTTC
clone size: NA; J gene: TRBJ1-2; D gene: NA; V gene: TRBV5-1; CDR3 protein: CASSPYNYGYTF; CDR3 DNA: TGCGCCAGCAGCCCCTACAACTATGGCTACACCTTC
clone size: NA; J gene: TRBJ1-2; D gene: NA; V gene: TRBV30; CDR3 protein: CAWSVGVGYGYTF; CDR3 DNA: TGTGCCTGGAGTGTGGGAGTAGGGTATGGCTACACCTTC
clone size: NA; J gene: TRBJ2-7; D gene: TRBD2; V gene: TRBV6-4; CDR3 protein: CAITSPGLAGVYYEQYF; CDR3 DNA: TGTGCCATCACCAGTCCGGGACTAGCGGGAGTTTACTACGAGCAGTACTTC
clone size: once; J gene: TRBJ2-1; D gene: TRBD2; V gene: TRBV9; CDR3 protein: CASSVATRTRGNEQFF; CDR3 DNA: TGTGCCAGCAGCGTAGCTACGCGGACTAGGGGCAATGAGCAGTTCTTC
clone size: NA; J gene: TRBJ2-3; D gene: NA; V gene: TRBV10-2; CDR3 protein: CASSETGSLADTQYF; CDR3 DNA: TGCGCCAGCAGTGAAACAGGGTCCTTAGCAGATACGCAGTATTTT
clone size: few; J gene: TRBJ2-7; D gene: TRBD1; V gene: TRBV9; CDR3 protein: CASSVGGTGLYYEQYF; CDR3 DNA: TGTGCCAGCAGCGTAGGAGGGACAGGCCTATACTACGAGCAGTACTTC
clone size: few; J gene: TRBJ2-7; D gene: TRBD2; V gene: TRBV5-1; CDR3 protein: CASSYSGSQEQYF; CDR3 DNA: TGCGCCAGCAGCTATAGCGGGAGCCAAGAGCAGTACTTC
clone size: NA; J gene: TRBJ2-3; D gene: NA; V gene: TRBV5-1; CDR3 protein: CASSWQGREPQYF; CDR3 DNA: TGCGCCAGCAGCTGGCAGGGGCGGGAGCCGCAGTATTTT
clone size: NA; J gene: TRBJ2-2; D gene: TRBD2; V gene: TRBV24-1; CDR3 protein: CATSVTSGRTGELFF; CDR3 DNA: TGTGCCACCAGTGTGACTAGCGGGAGAACCGGGGAGCTGTTTTTT
clone size: NA; J gene: TRBJ1-6; D gene: NA; V gene: TRBV5-1; CDR3 protein: CASSLGGVDSPLHF; CDR3 DNA: TGCGCCAGCAGCTTGGGGGGGGTGGATTCACCCCTCCACTTT
clone size: NA; J gene: TRBJ2-3; D gene: TRBD2; V gene: TRBV7-2; CDR3 protein: CASSLAGGRWDTQYF; CDR3 DNA: TGTGCCAGCAGTTTAGCGGGAGGGAGGTGGGATACGCAGTATTTT
clone size: NA; J gene: TRBJ2-3; D gene: NA; V gene: TRBV27; CDR3 protein: CASRPRTGLGLDTQYF; CDR3 DNA: TGTGCCAGCAGGCCGCGGACGGGACTCGGGCTAGATACGCAGTATTTT
clone size: NA; J gene: TRBJ2-5; D gene: NA; V gene: TRBV4-2; CDR3 protein: CASSQVWDTKETQYF; CDR3 DNA: TGTGCCAGCAGCCAAGTTTGGGACACCAAAGAGACCCAGTACTTC
clone size: few; J gene: TRBJ1-2; D gene: NA; V gene: TRBV7-7; CDR3 protein: CASSLNKEALNYGYTF; CDR3 DNA: TGTGCTAGCAGCTTAAATAAGGAGGCCCTTAACTATGGCTACACCTTC
clone size: NA; J gene: TRBJ2-7; D gene: TRBD2; V gene: TRBV28; CDR3 protein: CASSAHTGLATYEQYF; CDR3 DNA: TGTGCCAGCAGCGCGCATACGGGACTAGCCACCTACGAGCAGTACTTC
clone size: NA; J gene: TRBJ1-5; D gene: NA; V gene: TRBV5-6; CDR3 protein: CASSPDRPYYSNQPQHF; CDR3 DNA: TGTGCCAGCAGCCCTGACAGACCCTACTATAGCAATCAGCCCCAGCATTTT
clone size: NA; J gene: TRBJ2-7; D gene: TRBD1; V gene: TRBV7-8; CDR3 protein: CASSYDRAHEQYF; CDR3 DNA: TGTGCCAGCAGCTATGACAGGGCTCACGAGCAGTACTTC
clone size: NA; J gene: TRBJ1-2; D gene: TRBD1; V gene: TRBV7-9; CDR3 protein: CASSHTPGQGNYGYTF; CDR3 DNA: TGTGCCAGCAGCCATACACCGGGACAGGGTAACTATGGCTACACCTTC
clone size: NA; J gene: TRBJ2-3; D gene: NA; V gene: TRBV18; CDR3 protein: CASSPSQSDTQYF; CDR3 DNA: TGTGCCAGCTCACCATCCCAATCAGATACGCAGTATTTT
clone size: NA; J gene: TRBJ1-6; D gene: NA; V gene: TRBV27; CDR3 protein: CASSPRQYNSPLHF; CDR3 DNA: TGTGCCAGCAGTCCCAGACAATATAATTCACCCCTCCACTTT
clone size: NA; J gene: TRBJ2-1; D gene: TRBD2; V gene: TRBV10-3; CDR3 protein: CAISDRTSELGTYNEQFF; CDR3 DNA: TGTGCCATCAGTGACCGGACTAGCGAACTGGGGACCTACAATGAGCAGTTCTTC
clone size: NA; J gene: TRBJ2-3; D gene: TRBD2; V gene: TRBV4-2; CDR3 protein: CASSQVSGRAKDTQYF; CDR3 DNA: TGTGCCAGCAGCCAAGTTAGCGGGAGGGCCAAAGATACGCAGTATTTT
clone size: NA; J gene: TRBJ1-5; D gene: TRBD1; V gene: TRBV19; CDR3 protein: CASSNPGQGSLSPQHF; CDR3 DNA: TGTGCCAGTAGTAACCCGGGACAGGGTTCATTATCGCCCCAGCATTTT
clone size: once; J gene: TRBJ2-5; D gene: TRBD1; V gene: TRBV27; CDR3 protein: CASSDRGIQETQYF; CDR3 DNA: TGTGCCAGCAGTGACAGGGGGATACAAGAGACCCAGTACTTC
clone size: NA; J gene: TRBJ2-1; D gene: NA; V gene: TRBV3-1/TRBV3-2; CDR3 protein: CASSQDISRNNEQFF; CDR3 DNA: TGTGCCAGCAGCCAAGATATTAGTAGAAACAATGAGCAGTTCTTC
clone size: large; J gene: TRBJ1-2; D gene: NA; V gene: TRBV7-9; CDR3 protein: CASSLEERLNGYTF; CDR3 DNA: TGTGCCAGCAGCTTAGAGGAGCGGCTTAATGGCTACACCTTC
clone size: NA; J gene: TRBJ2-1; D gene: TRBD2; V gene: TRBV28; CDR3 protein: CASSFDRLAAYNEQFF; CDR3 DNA: TGTGCCAGCAGTTTTGATAGACTAGCAGCCTACAATGAGCAGTTCTTC
clone size: many; J gene: TRBJ2-3; D gene: NA; V gene: TRBV6-5; CDR3 protein: CASRTEGTDTQYF; CDR3 DNA: TGTGCCAGCAGGACGGAGGGCACAGATACGCAGTATTTT
clone size: NA; J gene: TRBJ2-7; D gene: TRBD2; V gene: TRBV28; CDR3 protein: CASGTSGRAGEQYF; CDR3 DNA: TGTGCCAGCGGGACTAGCGGGAGGGCTGGTGAGCAGTACTTC
clone size: once; J gene: TRBJ2-2; D gene: NA; V gene: TRBV6-5; CDR3 protein: CASSTGVYTGELFF; CDR3 DNA: TGTGCCAGTTCTACGGGAGTTTACACCGGGGAGCTGTTTTTT
clone size: NA; J gene: TRBJ2-5; D gene: NA; V gene: TRBV10-3; CDR3 protein: CAISESWGTQYF; CDR3 DNA: TGTGCCATCAGTGAGTCTTGGGGCACCCAGTACTTC
clone size: NA; J gene: TRBJ2-5; D gene: NA; V gene: TRBV5-1; CDR3 protein: CASRAQETQYF; CDR3 DNA: TGCGCCAGCAGGGCCCAAGAGACCCAGTACTTC
clone size: NA; J gene: TRBJ2-2; D gene: NA; V gene: TRBV6-1; CDR3 protein: CASSERGRGTTGELFF; CDR3 DNA: TGTGCCAGCAGTGAGAGGGGGCGGGGTACCACCGGGGAGCTGTTTTTT
clone size: NA; J gene: TRBJ2-7; D gene: NA; V gene: TRBV6-5; CDR3 protein: CASTLTGFAYEQYF; CDR3 DNA: TGTGCCAGCACTCTAACAGGATTTGCCTACGAGCAGTACTTC
clone size: NA; J gene: TRBJ2-3; D gene: TRBD1; V gene: TRBV4-1; CDR3 protein: CASSRRDSLTDTQYF; CDR3 DNA: TGCGCCAGCAGCCGCCGGGACAGTCTTACAGATACGCAGTATTTT
clone size: once; J gene: TRBJ2-3; D gene: TRBD2; V gene: TRBV19; CDR3 protein: CASRGTSGYTQYF; CDR3 DNA: TGTGCCAGTAGGGGGACTAGCGGTTATACGCAGTATTTT
clone size: NA; J gene: TRBJ2-3; D gene: NA; V gene: TRBV9; CDR3 protein: CASSVGGTLGQDTQYF; CDR3 DNA: TGTGCCAGCAGCGTAGGGGGGACGTTGGGACAAGATACGCAGTATTTT
clone size: few; J gene: TRBJ1-4; D gene: NA; V gene: TRBV19; CDR3 protein: CASSVRSREKLFF; CDR3 DNA: TGTGCCAGTAGTGTCAGGTCACGGGAAAAACTGTTTTTT
clone size: NA; J gene: TRBJ2-2; D gene: TRBD2; V gene: TRBV15; CDR3 protein: CATTPTSGRAMGTGELFF; CDR3 DNA: TGTGCCACGACCCCTACTAGCGGGAGGGCCATGGGCACCGGGGAGCTGTTTTTT